Listed below are T cell receptor beta chains from one sample, sequenced in a study of cytomegalovirus exposure and HLA in healthy donors. Some clones are missing from TCRdb's copy, which holds only in-frame ones; the method was immunoSEQ multiplex PCR. The sample lists approximately 140,000 clones, 75% to 80% seen once, with around 3.7% in the top ten. The specimen was PBMCs. These TCRs come from a man aged 18 to 30 in good health and CMV-seronegative. Each CDR3 is given with its conserved first and last residue. A D gene is named only where the DNA matches it firmly. A clone size is listed for some rows: how often the clone was seen (once, few, many), or a class if it is expanded.

CDR3 length	clone size	J gene	V gene	D gene	CDR3 protein	CDR3 DNA
17	.	TRBJ2-3	TRBV7-9	TRBD1	CASSSSAGGFGTDTQYF	TGTGCCAGCAGCTCCTCGGCAGGGGGCTTCGGCACAGATACGCAGTATTTT
16	.	TRBJ2-6	TRBV29-1	.	CSVEDQDGPQANVLTF	TGCAGCGTTGAAGATCAGGATGGGCCTCAGGCAAACGTCCTGACTTTC
16	.	TRBJ2-4	TRBV19	.	CASTKKAATGKNIQYF	TGTGCCAGTACCAAAAAAGCGGCGACAGGCAAAAACATTCAGTACTTC
17	.	TRBJ1-5	TRBV27	.	CASSSRVIGYSNQPQHF	TGTGCCAGCAGTTCCAGGGTGATAGGGTATAGCAATCAGCCCCAGCATTTT
14	.	TRBJ2-7	TRBV19	.	CASSIGGGGNEQYF	TGTGCCAGTAGTATAGGGGGCGGGGGCAACGAGCAGTACTTC
15	few	TRBJ2-1	TRBV27	.	CASSLESRGYAGQFF	TGTGCCAGCAGTTTAGAGTCCCGGGGGTACGCGGGGCAGTTCTTC
13	.	TRBJ2-7	TRBV18	.	CASSLTGSYEQYF	TGTGCCAGCTCGCTGACTGGTTCCTACGAGCAGTACTTC
15	.	TRBJ2-7	TRBV28	TRBD1	CASEYDRGGIYEQYF	TGTGCCAGCGAGTACGACAGGGGAGGAATCTACGAGCAGTACTTC
15	.	TRBJ2-7	TRBV19	.	CASSMVTVGSYEQYF	TGTGCCAGTAGTATGGTAACAGTGGGCTCCTACGAGCAGTACTTC
14	.	TRBJ1-1	TRBV2	.	CASSAWGQHTEAFF	TGTGCCAGCAGTGCCTGGGGGCAGCACACTGAAGCTTTCTTT
16	.	TRBJ2-3	TRBV5-5	.	CASSLGGGYSTDTQYF	TGTGCCAGCAGCTTGGGTGGCGGATATAGCACAGATACGCAGTATTTT
15	.	TRBJ2-1	TRBV7-3	.	CASSLNPGSYNEQFF	TGTGCCAGCAGCTTAAACCCGGGCTCCTACAATGAGCAGTTCTTC
14	.	TRBJ1-2	TRBV27	.	CASSPLGVNYGYTF	TGTGCCAGCAGTCCCCTCGGTGTGAACTATGGCTACACCTTC
15	.	TRBJ2-7	TRBV5-1	TRBD2	CASSLDTSAHYEQYF	TGCGCCAGCAGCCTAGACACTAGCGCGCACTACGAGCAGTACTTC
13	.	TRBJ2-1	TRBV27	.	CASSFGLYNEQFF	TGTGCCAGCAGTTTTGGCTTGTACAATGAGCAGTTCTTC
16	.	TRBJ1-4	TRBV13	TRBD1	CASSVAQGAVSEKLFF	TGTGCCAGCAGCGTCGCCCAGGGGGCGGTCTCAGAAAAACTGTTTTTT
12	.	TRBJ2-7	TRBV10-2	TRBD2	CASSQAGGEQYF	TGCGCCAGCAGTCAAGCGGGAGGCGAGCAGTACTTC
13	few	TRBJ1-2	TRBV28	TRBD1	CASSSGTVYGYTF	TGTGCCAGCAGTTCCGGGACAGTCTATGGCTACACCTTC
15	few	TRBJ2-6	TRBV6-1	.	CASSQSGSGANVLTF	TGTGCCAGCAGCCAGAGCGGCTCTGGGGCCAACGTCCTGACTTTC
14	.	TRBJ2-7	TRBV28	.	CASSMTPGTYEQYF	TGTGCCAGCAGTATGACCCCCGGGACCTACGAGCAGTACTTC
12	.	TRBJ2-7	TRBV5-1	.	CASSDIAYEQYF	TGCGCCAGCAGTGACATTGCCTACGAGCAGTACTTC
15	.	TRBJ2-7	TRBV5-6	TRBD1	CASSSIPGQGNEQYF	TGTGCCAGCAGCTCAATTCCGGGACAGGGGAACGAGCAGTACTTC
13	once	TRBJ2-1	TRBV7-6	TRBD1	CASSPDRVGEQFF	TGTGCCAGCAGCCCGGACAGGGTGGGTGAGCAGTTCTTC
15	.	TRBJ1-1	TRBV28	TRBD1	CASSPKDRGGTEAFF	TGTGCCAGCAGTCCAAAGGACAGGGGAGGCACTGAAGCTTTCTTT
17	few	TRBJ2-1	TRBV30	.	CAWSVLGSQSSYNEQFF	TGTGCCTGGAGTGTATTGGGCAGCCAAAGCTCCTACAATGAGCAGTTCTTC
15	.	TRBJ2-3	TRBV4-1	.	CASSQVLLSTDTQYF	TGCGCCAGCAGCCAAGTACTCCTAAGCACAGATACGCAGTATTTT
16	.	TRBJ2-6	TRBV19	TRBD1	CASQPTGEGGANVLTF	TGTGCCAGCCAACCGACAGGGGAAGGTGGGGCCAACGTCCTGACTTTC
15	.	TRBJ2-5	TRBV7-9	TRBD2	CASSLGLAGVETQYF	TGTGCCAGCAGCTTAGGGCTAGCGGGAGTGGAGACCCAGTACTTC
15	.	TRBJ2-7	TRBV4-1	TRBD1	CASSHTGTGTYEQYF	TGCGCCAGCAGCCACACCGGGACAGGGACCTACGAGCAGTACTTC
15	.	TRBJ1-4	TRBV5-8	TRBD1	CASSISGTVNEKLFF	TGTGCCAGCAGCATATCCGGGACAGTCAATGAAAAACTGTTTTTT
12	few	TRBJ2-7	TRBV28	TRBD2	CAGGDMKNEQYF	TGTGCCGGGGGGGATATGAAAAACGAGCAGTACTTC
15	.	TRBJ1-1	TRBV7-2	.	CASSLAGRENTEAFF	TGTGCCAGCAGCTTAGCTGGACGGGAGAACACTGAAGCTTTCTTT
16	.	TRBJ1-2	TRBV19	TRBD1	CASSTGQGAGNYGYTF	TGTGCCAGTAGTACAGGACAGGGGGCGGGTAACTATGGCTACACCTTC
15	.	TRBJ2-1	TRBV6-5	TRBD2	CASSYASGAYNEQFF	TGTGCCAGCAGTTACGCGAGCGGGGCATACAATGAGCAGTTCTTC
13	.	TRBJ2-3	TRBV7-2	.	CASSIQGPDTQYF	TGTGCCAGCAGCATCCAGGGTCCAGATACGCAGTATTTT
16	.	TRBJ2-1	TRBV5-1	TRBD2	CASSLPGTSGYNEQFF	TGCGCCAGCAGCCTACCAGGGACTAGCGGATACAATGAGCAGTTCTTC
14	.	TRBJ2-3	TRBV27	TRBD2	CASRNSGGVDTQYF	TGTGCCAGCAGAAATAGCGGGGGGGTGGATACGCAGTATTTT
19	.	TRBJ2-3	TRBV11-2	TRBD2	CASSLNVGLAGTDTDTQYF	TGTGCCAGCAGCTTAAATGTCGGACTAGCGGGTACCGACACAGATACGCAGTATTTT